This entry lists 7 T cell receptor beta chains sequenced from one sample in a study of cytomegalovirus exposure and HLA in healthy donors (dated by TCRdb to the late 2010s). Library preparation employed the immunoSEQ multiplex PCR assay. For the multiplex PCR, a mixture combining 60 forward primers for TCR Vbeta segments and 13 reverse primers for TCR Jbeta segments was used. TCRdb stores this immuneACCESS table with in-frame sequences only. Part of the clones is absent; in the studies checked, under half of the shortfall reflects unresolved V genes, and no reason is known for the rest. The sample records some 120,000 clones, roughly 70% of which are singletons. The ten top clones hold 1.6% of the sample. The sample was PBMCs. The receptors derive from a woman aged 18-29 years in good health and CMV-seronegative.

This clone was counted a single time. V and J are TRBV9 and TRBJ1-2; perhaps TRBD1 as D (5 bases). V was clipped by 4 bases and J by 9 bases, with 16 bases between them. The length of the CDR3 is 13 residues. Germline CDR1 is SGDLS and CDR2 is YYNGEE. As DNA, the CDR3 is TGTGCCAGCAGCCCCAGCCAGGGTCGTAGCTACACCTTC. Amino acids: CASSPSQGRSYTF.

The chain recombines TRBV5-1 with TRBJ2-5; 8 positions match TRBD2. V was pared by 4 bases and J by 5 bases, with 13 bases of the junction left unmatched. Germline-derived CDR1 and CDR2 are SGHRS and YFSETQ. The CDR3 loop spans 16 amino acids. As DNA, the CDR3 is TGCGCCAGCAGCCCTGGACTAAGCGGGGGTGTTGAGACCCAGTACTTC. Protein product: CASSPGLSGGVETQYF.

CDR3 protein: CASTSQPDYGTEAFF. Here the CDR3 DNA reads TGTGCCAGCACCAGTCAACCCGATTACGGGACTGAAGCTTTCTTT. The chain uses TRBV7-9 and TRBJ1-1; D ambiguous. The CDR3 sequence is 15 residues long. Trimming removed 7 bases from V and 5 bases from J, with 20 bases in between. Germline V gives CDR1 SEHNR, CDR2 FQNEAQ (reference sequence). Drawing the rest from reference TRBV7-9 and TRBJ1-1, the complete variable domain is DTGVSQNPRHKITKRGQNVTFRCDPISEHNRLYWYRQTLGQGPEFLTYFQNEAQLEKSRLLSDRFSAERPKGSFSTLEIQRTEQGDSAMYLCASTSQPDYGTEAFFGQGTRLTVV.

CDR3 coding DNA: TGTGCCAGCACCGAAGGGGCGGGGGGTGAAGCTTTCTTT. It codes for CASTEGAGGEAFF. The chain has TRBV5-4 and TRBJ1-1; tentative D call: TRBD1 (5 bases). The CDR3 has 13 residues. Trimming shortened V by 6 bases and J by 7 bases, and 16 bases separated the two germline ends. Germline-derived CDR1 and CDR2 are SGHNT and YYREEE (reference sequence).

This clone occurred a few times. V gene TRBV19 combines with J gene TRBJ1-1; TRBD1 is a possible D gene (6 bases). From germline, CDR1 is LNHDA and CDR2 SQIVND (reference sequence). The CDR3 is made up of 13 amino acids. The ends were cut back, 4 bases at V and 4 bases at J, with 10 bases in the middle. In nucleotides, the CDR3 is TGTGCCAGTAGTACGACAGGAGTCACTGAAGCTTTCTTT. Protein: CASSTTGVTEAFF.

This rearrangement joins TRBV15 to TRBJ2-2, with no clear D. This CDR3 is 12 amino acids long. The V end was cut by 5 bases, the J end by 6 bases, with 7 bases between. CDR1 LNHNV and CDR2 YYDKDF come from the germline V gene (reference sequence). In DNA form, the CDR3 reads TGTGCCACCAGCCGAACACCCGGGGAGCTGTTTTTT. Amino acid sequence: CATSRTPGELFF.

This clone occurred once. This rearrangement joins TRBV18 to TRBJ1-4; 8 nucleotides match TRBD1. CDR3 length: 15 amino acids. V lost 5 bases and J lost 6; bases outside the gene matches: 8. Germline V gene data show CDR1 as KGHSH and CDR2 as LQKENI. CDR3 in amino acids: CASSSQQGDDEKLFF. DNA for the CDR3: TGTGCCAGCTCATCCCAACAGGGGGATGATGAAAAACTGTTTTTT.